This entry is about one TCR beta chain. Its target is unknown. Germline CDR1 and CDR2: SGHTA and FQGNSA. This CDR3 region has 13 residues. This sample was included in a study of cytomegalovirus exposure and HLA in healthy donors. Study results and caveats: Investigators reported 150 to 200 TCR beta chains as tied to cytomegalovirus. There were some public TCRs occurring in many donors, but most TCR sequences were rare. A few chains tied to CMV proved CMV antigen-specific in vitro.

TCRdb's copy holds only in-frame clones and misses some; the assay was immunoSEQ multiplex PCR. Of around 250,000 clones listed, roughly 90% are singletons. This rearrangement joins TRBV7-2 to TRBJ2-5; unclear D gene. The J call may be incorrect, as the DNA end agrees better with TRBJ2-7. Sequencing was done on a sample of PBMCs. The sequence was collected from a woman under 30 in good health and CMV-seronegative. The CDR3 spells CASSLALDYEQYF. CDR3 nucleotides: TGTGCCAGCAGCTTAGCGCTAGACTACGAGCAGTACTTC.